This TCR beta chain was found in a study of T-cell reconstitution after alpha-beta-depleted transplantation in children. Preparing the TCRbeta library involved the use of unique molecular identifiers. TCRdb reprocessed the PCR reads with MiXCR, giving one entry per CDR3 protein. Of some 260,000 distinct CDR3 sequences listed, 24% were seen once; the top ten hold more than 4.5%. As concerns this clonotype: The antigen remains unidentified.

Broader study findings: T-cell counts and diversity were attributed mostly to newly produced T cells one year after transplant. There were some patients whose high TCRbeta diversity at day 60 came from surviving recipient T cells and thymic progenitors. About two months after transplant, alpha-beta T cells reportedly came from several hundred expanded graft clones.

Germline V gives CDR1 LNHNV, CDR2 YYDKDF (reference sequence). V was shortened by 3 bases and J by 3 bases, with 6 bases between the two germline ends. CDR3 length: 13 residues. This clonotype was sampled from a female patient aged 2-9 years who had a stem cell transplant for congenital amegakaryocytic thrombocytopenia, so the T cells may come from the graft donor. The chain links TRBV15 to TRBJ2-1, with D unclear. Material: PBMCs, mostly from graft donor cells, obtained 360 days after TCRalphabeta/CD19-depleted stem cell transplant. CDR3 sequence reads: CATSSGIYNEQFF. The CDR3 DNA is TGTGCCACCAGCAGTGGGATCTACAATGAGCAGTTCTTC.